The 31 T cell receptor beta chains given below trace back to one sample, sequenced in a study of cytomegalovirus exposure and HLA in healthy donors. Repertoires were generated with immunoSEQ multiplex PCR, while TCRdb's copy carries only in-frame clones and drops some. The data contain 150,000 or so clones, around 83% of them singletons. Sequencing used PBMCs. The receptor source for this set is a human donor in good health.

This chain links TRBV15 with TRBJ1-4; perhaps TRBD1 as D (6 bases). V gave up 1 base and J gave up 4 bases, with 13 bases separating them. The CDR3 has 16 residues. Per the germline V gene, CDR1 is LNHNV and CDR2 is YYDKDF (reference sequence). CDR3 in amino acids: CATSRGLQGGNEKLFF. The CDR3 DNA reads TGTGCCACCAGCAGAGGTTTGCAAGGGGGTAATGAAAAACTGTTTTTT.

The rearrangement uses TRBV9 and TRBJ2-2; possibly TRBD2 for D (5 bases). The CDR3 runs 16 residues. V lost 0 bases to trimming and J lost 4 bases, with 13 bases between them. Germline lookup yields CDR1 SGDLS and CDR2 YYNGEE. The CDR3 reads CASSVATSEVTGELFF. CDR3 bases: TGTGCCAGCAGCGTAGCTACTAGTGAGGTCACCGGGGAGCTGTTTTTT.

The chain couples TRBV29-1 to TRBJ2-4; a weak D match, TRBD2 (6 bases). The CDR3 is 14 residues long. Germline V gene sequence: CDR1 SQVTM, CDR2 ANQGSEA. V lost 4 bases, J lost 2 bases, and 12 bases lay in between. CDR3 amino acids: CSVGAAGSKNIQYF. The CDR3, as DNA: TGCAGCGTTGGGGCCGCGGGGTCCAAAAACATTCAGTACTTC.

The chain's CDR3 is CASSDDRVNSPLHF. Here the CDR3 DNA reads TGTGCCAGCAGTGACGACAGGGTTAATTCACCCCTCCACTTT. The chain has TRBV6-5 and TRBJ1-6; TRBD1 matches at 7 bases. V shed 5 bases and J 6 bases; nucleotides not matched to a gene: 4. The germline CDR1 and CDR2 sequences are MNHEY and SVGAGI. The CDR3 totals 14 residues.

The chain uses TRBV7-9 and TRBJ2-5, with D possibly matching TRBD2 (5 bases). In germline, CDR1 is SEHNR, CDR2 FQNEAQ (reference sequence). V was trimmed by 3 bases and J by 0 bases, leaving 11 bases between them. CDR3 length equals 15 residues. CDR3 DNA: TGTGCCAGCAGCTTGGAGCGGACTCACCAAGAGACCCAGTACTTC. Translating gives CASSLERTHQETQYF.

The V gene is TRBV7-8, the J gene TRBJ1-4; the match to TRBD1 covers 10 bases. The V gene end was trimmed by 5 bases and the J gene end by 7 bases; junction bases not matched to a gene: 4. The CDR3 totals 14 residues. Germline CDR1 and CDR2: SGHVS and FQNEAQ. The CDR3 DNA reads TGTGCCAGCAGCCGCGGACAGGGGGGTGAAAAACTGTTTTTT. It translates to CASSRGQGGEKLFF.

The genes are TRBV7-9 and TRBJ2-7; 8 nucleotides align to TRBD1. The CDR3 has 13 amino acids. V shed 11 bases and J 5 bases; nucleotides not matched to a gene: 11. Germline CDR1 and CDR2: SEHNR and FQNEAQ (reference sequence). The DNA for the CDR3 is TGTGCCTTTTGTACGGACAGGGACAACGAGCAGTACTTC. The encoded protein is CAFCTDRDNEQYF.

This clone was seen a single time. The chain uses TRBV28 and TRBJ1-2; a weak D match, TRBD1 (6 bases). CDR3 length: 14 amino acids. V was shortened by 6 bases and J by 7 bases, with 18 bases between the two germline ends. Germline V gives CDR1 MDHEN, CDR2 SYDVKM. Here the CDR3 DNA reads TGTGCCAGCAGCCCGAAGACAGGTGACCGTGGCTACACCTTC. Its translation: CASSPKTGDRGYTF.

The chain joins TRBV5-1 to TRBJ2-1; tentatively, D is TRBD2 (6 bases). The V gene's germline CDR1 is SGHRS and CDR2 YFSETQ. There are 17 residues in the CDR3. Trimming stripped 0 bases from V and 0 bases from J, with 13 bases between. The chain's CDR3 is CASSLDAGSSSYNEQFF. The CDR3, as DNA: TGCGCCAGCAGCTTGGATGCCGGGAGCAGCTCCTACAATGAGCAGTTCTTC.

Here the CDR3 DNA reads TGCGCCAGCAGCTTGGCCCCTAGCGGGGGGTACCAAGAGACCCAGTACTTC. Translating gives CASSLAPSGGYQETQYF. The rearrangement joins TRBV5-1 to TRBJ2-5; 11 bases map to TRBD2. V shed 0 bases and J 0 bases; nucleotides not matched to a gene: 4. Germline assignment: CDR1 SGHRS and CDR2 YFSETQ. The CDR3 is 17 residues long.

The J gene is TRBJ2-2, the V gene TRBV2, with 9 bases aligning to TRBD2. Per germline, CDR1 SNHLY and CDR2 FYNNEI. V was clipped by 1 base and J by 7 bases; unmatched bases: 4. The CDR3 length is 15 residues. The CDR3 spells CASSEVAGASGELFF. Written as DNA, the CDR3 is TGTGCCAGCAGTGAAGTAGCGGGAGCAAGCGGGGAGCTGTTTTTT. The complete variable domain, with remaining parts taken from reference TRBV2 and TRBJ2-2, reads EPEVTQTPSHQVTQMGQEVILRCVPISNHLYFYWYRQILGQKVEFLVSFYNNEISEKSEIFDDQFSVERPDGSNFTLKIRSTKLEDSAMYFCASSEVAGASGELFFGEGSRLTVL.

This clone came up a few times. This chain joins TRBV15 and TRBJ1-5; maybe TRBD1 (5 bases). V was cut by 0 bases and J by 4 bases, with 16 bases left in between. The CDR3 length is 17 residues. Per germline, CDR1 LNHNV and CDR2 YYDKDF (reference sequence). The CDR3 nucleotides read TGTGCCACCAGCAGAGATTTTAGGTCAGGGCTGAATCAGCCCCAGCATTTT. Amino acid sequence: CATSRDFRSGLNQPQHF.

This clone was detected only a few times. CDR3 nucleotides: TGTGCCAGCAGCTTAGATGTCGGGGGGAACACTGAAGCTTTCTTT. As protein: CASSLDVGGNTEAFF. The J gene is TRBJ1-1, the V gene TRBV7-9, with D possibly being TRBD1 (5 bases). CDR1 SEHNR and CDR2 FQNEAQ come from the germline V gene (reference sequence). V lost 1 base and J lost 1, with 10 bases in between. This CDR3 contains 15 residues.

CDR3 residues: CASSPPTRGGGYGYTF. The DNA of the CDR3 is TGTGCCAGCAGCCCACCTACAAGGGGAGGAGGCTATGGCTACACCTTC. The chain employs TRBV5-4 and TRBJ1-2, with D perhaps matching TRBD1 (5 bases). The CDR3 is made up of 16 amino acids. CDR1 is SGHNT and CDR2 is YYREEE in the germline V gene (reference sequence). Between the trimmed V and J ends, which lost 4 bases and 4 bases, there was a span of 20 bases.

The chain recombines TRBV6-6 with TRBJ1-5, with a tentative D call TRBD1 (5 bases). V lost 2 bases and J 3 bases, leaving 14 bases between the germline ends. Looked up from germline, CDR1 is MNHNY and CDR2 is SVGAGI (reference sequence). The CDR3 loop spans 16 amino acids. CDR3 sequence reads: CASSYRGGGTNQPQHF. In nucleotides, the CDR3 is TGTGCCAGCAGTTACAGGGGAGGTGGTACCAATCAGCCCCAGCATTTT.

The CDR3 reads CASSRGSSGRSSYEQYF. In nucleotides, the CDR3 is TGTGCCAGCAGCCGGGGGTCAAGCGGGAGGTCCTCCTACGAGCAGTACTTC. The chain joins TRBV28 to TRBJ2-7, with TRBD2 identical over 9 bases. V lost 6 bases, J lost 0 bases, and 12 bases stayed unmatched. The germline V gene has CDR1 MDHEN and CDR2 SYDVKM. This CDR3 is 17 amino acids long.

This chain joins TRBV27 and TRBJ2-2; D unresolved. Trimming removed 5 bases from V and 4 bases from J, with 11 bases in between. Per the germline V gene, CDR1 is MNHEY and CDR2 is SMNVEV (reference sequence). This CDR3 has 14 amino acids. The CDR3 here is CASSAQRSTGELFF. CDR3 nucleotides: TGTGCCAGCAGTGCCCAGAGGAGCACCGGGGAGCTGTTTTTT.

V and J are TRBV14 and TRBJ2-7; the match to TRBD2 covers 8 bases. The germline V gene encodes CDR1 SGHDN and CDR2 FVKESK. The CDR3 totals 17 residues. Trimming at V came to 4 bases and at J to 3 bases, leaving 14 bases not matched to a gene. CDR3 DNA: TGTGCCAGCAGCCTCTATAAGGGACTAGGAGAGGACTACGAGCAGTACTTC. Amino acids: CASSLYKGLGEDYEQYF. Variable domain in full (rest from reference TRBV14 and TRBJ2-7): EAGVTQFPSHSVIEKGQTVTLRCDPISGHDNLYWYRRVMGKEIKFLLHFVKESKQDESGMPNNRFLAERTGGTYSTLKVQPAELEDSGVYFCASSLYKGLGEDYEQYFGPGTRLTVT.

This clone has more than one count but fewer than ten. The chain recombines TRBV19 with TRBJ2-1; no reliable D call. The CDR3 is 12 amino acids. Germline CDR1 and CDR2: LNHDA and SQIVND (reference sequence). Trimming cost V 1 base and J 6 bases, with 4 bases left between them. The CDR3 DNA reads TGTGCCAGTAGTATAGCGAGCAATGAGCAGTTCTTC. Translating gives CASSIASNEQFF.

The V and J genes are TRBV2 and TRBJ1-6; the D is unclear. The CDR3 loop spans 14 amino acids. Germline V lookup: CDR1 SNHLY, CDR2 FYNNEI. Between the trimmed V and J ends, which lost 11 bases and 7 bases, there was a span of 18 bases. The CDR3 DNA is TGTGCCGGCACAAGAGGCACCTTGAATTCACCCCTCCACTTT. Its protein product is CAGTRGTLNSPLHF. Based on the CDR3 plus reference TRBV2 and TRBJ1-6, the full variable domain is EPEVTQTPSHQVTQMGQEVILRCVPISNHLYFYWYRQILGQKVEFLVSFYNNEISEKSEIFDDQFSVERPDGSNFTLKIRSTKLEDSAMYFCAGTRGTLNSPLHFGNGTRLTVT.

The rearrangement uses TRBV27 and TRBJ1-1; D gene unclear. The germline gives CDR1 MNHEY, CDR2 SMNVEV (reference sequence). The CDR3 consists of 15 residues. V dropped 1 base and J dropped 0 bases, with 9 bases sitting between them. In DNA form, the CDR3 reads TGTGCCAGCAGTTTATGGCCTGTGATGAACACTGAAGCTTTCTTT. Its protein product is CASSLWPVMNTEAFF.

The chain employs TRBV5-4 and TRBJ2-7, with 11 bases aligning to TRBD2. Unmatched junction bases numbered 7, after V lost 4 bases and J lost 4 bases. Germline CDR1 and CDR2: SGHNT and YYREEE (reference sequence). The length of the CDR3 is 15 residues. The CDR3 protein is CASSIRSSGRYEQYF. The DNA for the CDR3 is TGTGCCAGCAGCATCCGGTCTAGCGGGAGGTACGAGCAGTACTTC.

This sequence joins TRBV4-1 and TRBJ1-1; the D is unclear. V dropped 0 bases and J dropped 0 bases, with 17 bases sitting between them. Germline CDR1 and CDR2: MGHRA and YSYEKL. This CDR3 has 18 residues. The CDR3 coding sequence is TGCGCCAGCAGCCAAGAAGCTCCCCACCCGGAGGTGAACACTGAAGCTTTCTTT. Protein: CASSQEAPHPEVNTEAFF.

The rearrangement joins TRBV7-9 to TRBJ1-2, with a weak D call TRBD1 (5 bases). Germline V gene data show CDR1 as SEHNR and CDR2 as FQNEAQ (reference sequence). V dropped 5 bases and J dropped 2 bases, with 15 bases sitting between them. The CDR3 has 15 residues. The CDR3 protein is CASSPPSRQNYGYTF. CDR3 in DNA: TGTGCCAGCAGCCCTCCCAGTCGACAGAACTATGGCTACACCTTC.

This clone showed up just a few times. This chain links TRBV9 with TRBJ2-5, with 15 positions matching TRBD2. Germline loops: CDR1 SGDLS, CDR2 YYNGEE. J gave up 7 bases and V 4 bases, and 8 bases lay outside the gene matches. This CDR3 contains 16 residues. CDR3 DNA: TGTGCCAGCAGCCTGCGGACTAGCGGGGGGGCCGGGACCCAGTACTTC. Its protein product is CASSLRTSGGAGTQYF.

The rearrangement joins TRBV29-1 to TRBJ2-7; TRBD2 agrees at 7 bases. Germline trimming cut 7 bases from V and 2 bases from J; bases unmatched to any gene: 5. The CDR3 is 12 amino acids. Germline V gene lookup returns CDR1 SQVTM and CDR2 ANQGSEA. The CDR3 protein is CSAMAGAYEQYF. In nucleotides, the CDR3 is TGCAGCGCTATGGCGGGAGCCTACGAGCAGTACTTC.

V and J are TRBV6-4 and TRBJ1-1; 7 bases fit TRBD1. In germline, CDR1 is MRHNA, CDR2 SNTAGT. Trimming removed 4 bases from V and 1 base from J; junction bases left unmatched: 18. The length of the CDR3 is 19 residues. The CDR3 nucleotides read TGTGCCAGCAGTGCCCTGACAGGGCTGCTTAACCCCACGAACACTGAAGCTTTCTTT. It codes for CASSALTGLLNPTNTEAFF.

This clone has only a few counts. The genes are TRBV2 and TRBJ1-6; 9 positions match TRBD1. After removal of 4 bases from V and 10 bases from J, the junction contained 14 bases not matched to a gene. Germline assignment: CDR1 SNHLY and CDR2 FYNNEI. CDR3 length: 17 residues. Here the CDR3 reads CASSGQTGQGVGSPLHF. CDR3 coding DNA: TGTGCCAGCAGTGGTCAAACGGGACAGGGTGTGGGGTCACCCCTCCACTTT.

The table lists this clone with a count of one. The chain recombines TRBV28 with TRBJ2-1; 9 bases are shared with TRBD2. Germline CDR1 MDHEN, CDR2 SYDVKM. The CDR3 consists of 12 residues. V dropped 8 bases and J dropped 7; count of bases not matched to a gene: 3. CDR3 sequence: CASGGRGNEQFF. The DNA for the CDR3 is TGTGCCAGCGGCGGGAGGGGGAATGAGCAGTTCTTC. The variable domain in full, with the rest retrieved from reference TRBV28 and TRBJ2-1, is DVKVTQSSRYLVKRTGEKVFLECVQDMDHENMFWYRQDPGLGLRLIYFSYDVKMKEKGDIPEGYSVSREKKERFSLILESASTNQTSMYLCASGGRGNEQFFGPGTRLTVL.

The CDR3 coding sequence is TGTGCCAGTAGTCCAACCCCGGGACAGGCAAGCTCCTACGAGCAGTACTTC. This translates into CASSPTPGQASSYEQYF. This chain links TRBV19 with TRBJ2-7; the match to TRBD1 covers 8 bases. V shed 5 bases, J shed 0 bases, and the junction held 12 bases outside the gene matches. This CDR3 is built from 17 residues. Per the germline V gene, CDR1 is LNHDA and CDR2 is SQIVND (reference sequence).

The V call is TRBV4-1, the J call TRBJ2-7, with 9 bases matching TRBD2. This CDR3 has 15 amino acids. V shed 0 bases and J 3 bases; nucleotides not matched to a gene: 3. Germline assignment: CDR1 MGHRA and CDR2 YSYEKL. Here the CDR3 reads CASSQEASGVYEQYF. CDR3 nucleotide sequence: TGCGCCAGCAGCCAAGAGGCTAGCGGGGTCTACGAGCAGTACTTC.